This T cell receptor (beta chain) was recorded in a study of control samples from healthy donors and cancer patients. Germline CDR1 and CDR2: SNHLY and FYNNEI. The CDR3 is 16 residues long. V was shortened by 6 bases and J by 0 bases, with 15 bases between the two germline ends. TCRdb's table, derived via immunoSEQ multiplex PCR, lists solely in-frame clones and lacks some. In the table there are about 130,000 clones, 80% to 95% of which are singletons. This TCR came from a man aged 18 to 35 in good health. The sample comprised blood. This sequence joins TRBV2 and TRBJ2-4; D may be TRBD2 (5 bases). The CDR3 DNA reads TGTGCCAGCAGGCCCGGACTGACTCTAGCCAAAAACATTCAGTACTTC. Its translation: CASRPGLTLAKNIQYF.